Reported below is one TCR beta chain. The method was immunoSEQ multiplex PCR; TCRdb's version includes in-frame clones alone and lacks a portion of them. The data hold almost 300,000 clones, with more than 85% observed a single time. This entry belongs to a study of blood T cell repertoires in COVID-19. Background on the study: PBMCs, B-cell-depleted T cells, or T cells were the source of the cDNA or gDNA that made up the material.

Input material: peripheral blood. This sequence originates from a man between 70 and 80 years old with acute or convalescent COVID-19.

The CDR3 spells CASSYSAVRVPLHF. As DNA, the CDR3 is TGTGCCAGCAGTTACTCTGCCGTCCGGGTACCCCTCCACTTT. The rearrangement links TRBV6-5 to TRBJ1-6; no clear D gene. The CDR3 length is 14 residues. Germline CDR1 and CDR2: MNHEY and SVGAGI. Trimming took 0 bases from V and 12 from J, leaving 12 bases between them.